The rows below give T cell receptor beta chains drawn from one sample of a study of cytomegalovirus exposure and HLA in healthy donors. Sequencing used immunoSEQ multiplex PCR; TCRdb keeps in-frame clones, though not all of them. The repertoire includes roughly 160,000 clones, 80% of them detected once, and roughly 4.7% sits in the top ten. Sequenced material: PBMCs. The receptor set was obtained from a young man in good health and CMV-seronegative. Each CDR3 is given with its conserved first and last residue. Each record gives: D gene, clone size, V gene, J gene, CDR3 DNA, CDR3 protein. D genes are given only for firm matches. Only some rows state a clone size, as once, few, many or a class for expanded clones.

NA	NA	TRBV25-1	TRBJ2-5	TGTGCCAGCAGTGAATATGGAGGAGAGACCCAGTACTTC	CASSEYGGETQYF
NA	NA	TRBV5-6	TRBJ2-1	TGTGCCAGCAGCTTGGTCGACAATGAGCAGTTCTTC	CASSLVDNEQFF
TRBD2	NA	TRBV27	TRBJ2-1	TGTGCCAGCAGTTCTCTCTACCTGACTAGCGGGAGGTATGAGCAGTTCTTC	CASSSLYLTSGRYEQFF
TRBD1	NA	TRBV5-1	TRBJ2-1	TGCGCCAGCAGCCCCGGAATGGACAGGGGCTACAATGAGCAGTTCTTC	CASSPGMDRGYNEQFF
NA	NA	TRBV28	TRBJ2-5	TGTGCCAGCAGTTTAACCAGTCAAGAGACCCAGTACTTC	CASSLTSQETQYF
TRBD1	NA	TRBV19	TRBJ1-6	TGTGCCAGTAGTTCGACAGGGTTGGGAAATTCACCCCTCCACTTT	CASSSTGLGNSPLHF
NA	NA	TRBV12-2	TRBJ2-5	TGTGCAAGTCGCCAAACCGGGGTCCAAGAGACCCAGTACTTC	CASRQTGVQETQYF
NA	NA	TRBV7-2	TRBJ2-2	TGTGCCAGCAGCTTATCATTTAGCGGCGGGCTAAAGACCGGGGAGCTGTTTTTT	CASSLSFSGGLKTGELFF
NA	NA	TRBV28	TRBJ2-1	TGTGCCAGCAGTTTAAAGGGGTACGACAATGAGCAGTTCTTC	CASSLKGYDNEQFF
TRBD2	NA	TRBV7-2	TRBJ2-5	TGTGCCAGCAGCTTGACAGCGAACGGGGGGATGGAGACCCAGTACTTC	CASSLTANGGMETQYF
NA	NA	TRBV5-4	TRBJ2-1	TGTGCCAGCAGCGCCGGGACTCCAAACCGGGATGAGCAGTTCTTC	CASSAGTPNRDEQFF
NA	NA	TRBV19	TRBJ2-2	TGTGCCAGTATTTTCCGGTACACCGGGGAGCTGTTTTTT	CASIFRYTGELFF
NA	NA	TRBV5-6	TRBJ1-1	TGTGCCAGCAGTCACCAGGGGAACACTGAAGCTTTCTTT	CASSHQGNTEAFF
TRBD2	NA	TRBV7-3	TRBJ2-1	TGTGCCAGCAGCTTAAGAGCGGGGGGTTCCTACAATGAGCAGTTCTTC	CASSLRAGGSYNEQFF
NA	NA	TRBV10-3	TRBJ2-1	TGTGCCATCAGTGAAGGGCTAGCCACAAGGGCTGAGCAGTTCTTC	CAISEGLATRAEQFF
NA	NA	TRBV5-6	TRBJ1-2	TGTGCCAGCAGCTTAGGCAGGGCTGATGGCTACACCTTC	CASSLGRADGYTF
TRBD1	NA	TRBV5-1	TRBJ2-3	TGCGCCAGTAGCGTAGACAGGGGGCAGGCAGATACGCAGTATTTT	CASSVDRGQADTQYF
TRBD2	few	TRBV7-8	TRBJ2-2	TGTGCCAGCAGCTTAGTCGCTAGCGGGAGGGCCGACACCGGGGAGCTGTTTTTT	CASSLVASGRADTGELFF
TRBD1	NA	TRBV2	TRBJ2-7	TGTGCCAGCAGAAGGGACAGGGAATTCGAGCAGTACTTC	CASRRDREFEQYF
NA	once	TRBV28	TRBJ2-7	TGTGCCAGCAGTTTCGCACAGGGCACCTACGAGCAGTACTTC	CASSFAQGTYEQYF
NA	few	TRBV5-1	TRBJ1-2	TGCGCCAGCAGCCAAACCCCAGGGGATCCTTATGGCTACACCTTC	CASSQTPGDPYGYTF
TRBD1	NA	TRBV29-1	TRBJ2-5	TGCAGCGTTGACGCAGGGGGCGCGGAGACCCAGTACTTC	CSVDAGGAETQYF
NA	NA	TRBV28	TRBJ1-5	TGTGCGGGGGGAGGGGACCTCAGCAATCAGCCCCAGCATTTT	CAGGGDLSNQPQHF
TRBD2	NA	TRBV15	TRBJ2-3	TGTGCCACCAGCAGTAACGGTCAGTGGGAGGGAACCCACACAGATACGCAGTATTTT	CATSSNGQWEGTHTDTQYF
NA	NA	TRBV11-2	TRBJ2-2	TGTGCCAGCAGCTCACAGGCTAACACCGGGGAGCTGTTTTTT	CASSSQANTGELFF
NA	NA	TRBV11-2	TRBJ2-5	TGTGCCAGCAGCTTCGTCCAAGAGACCCAGTACTTC	CASSFVQETQYF
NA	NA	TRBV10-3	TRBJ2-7	TGTGCCATCAGTGGAGGAGGAGGGTCAGCCTACGAGCAGTACTTC	CAISGGGGSAYEQYF
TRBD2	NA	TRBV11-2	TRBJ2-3	TGTGCCACACTAGCGGGGGGAGGTACGCAGTATTTT	CATLAGGGTQYF
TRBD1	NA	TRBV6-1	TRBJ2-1	TGTGCCAGCAGTGCGACAGGGGGCATTTACAATGAGCAGTTCTTC	CASSATGGIYNEQFF
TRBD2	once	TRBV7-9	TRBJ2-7	TGTGCCAGCAGCTCGTCCGGGACTAGCGGGGGTCCTTCCTACGAGCAGTACTTC	CASSSSGTSGGPSYEQYF
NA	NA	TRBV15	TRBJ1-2	TGTGCCACCAGCAGAGGCTCTCCGGGTGGCTACACCTTC	CATSRGSPGGYTF
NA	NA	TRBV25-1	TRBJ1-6	TGTGCCAGCAGTGCCCCGAATTCACCCCTCCACTTT	CASSAPNSPLHF
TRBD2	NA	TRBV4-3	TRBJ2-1	TGCGCCAGCAGCCCCAGAGAGGCTAGCGGGGGGGCAGAGGAGCAGTTCTTC	CASSPREASGGAEEQFF
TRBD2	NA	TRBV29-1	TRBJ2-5	TGCAGCGTTGTGCTTCGGGAGGGCTTGTACTTC	CSVVLREGLYF
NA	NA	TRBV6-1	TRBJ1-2	TGTGCCAGCAGTGAACGACATTATGGCTACACCTTC	CASSERHYGYTF
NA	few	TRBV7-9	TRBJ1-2	TGTGCCAGCAGCTTCGGACAGTCCTTTAACTATGGCTACACCTTC	CASSFGQSFNYGYTF
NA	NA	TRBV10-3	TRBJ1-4	TGTGCCATCACCCGGCCAGGCAGGGTAGGACGTGGTACTAATGAAAAACTGTTTTTT	CAITRPGRVGRGTNEKLFF
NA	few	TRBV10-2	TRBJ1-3	TGCGCGTCTGGGGGCCTGTCCGCTGGAAACACCATATATTTT	CASGGLSAGNTIYF
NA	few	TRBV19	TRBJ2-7	TGTGCCAGTAGTCCGGGGGTTAGCTCCTACGAGCAGTACTTC	CASSPGVSSYEQYF
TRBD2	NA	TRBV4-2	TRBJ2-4	TGTGCCAGCAGCCAGGAGACTAGCGGGGACATTCAGTACTTC	CASSQETSGDIQYF
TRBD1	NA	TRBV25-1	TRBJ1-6	TGTGCCAGCAGCATATCCTCAGGACAGGGTGGGAATTCACCCCTCCACTTT	CASSISSGQGGNSPLHF
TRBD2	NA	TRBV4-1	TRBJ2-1	TGCGCCAGCAGCCCGATGGGACTAGCGGGAGGACCCTTTTCCTACAATGAGCAGTTCTTC	CASSPMGLAGGPFSYNEQFF
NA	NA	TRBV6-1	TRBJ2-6	TGTGCCAGCAGTGAAGCGGTTCTCGCGGGGGCCAACGTCCTGACTTTC	CASSEAVLAGANVLTF
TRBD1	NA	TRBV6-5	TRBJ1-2	TGTGCCAGCAGTCCGGGACAGGTTTCCTATGGCTACACCTTC	CASSPGQVSYGYTF
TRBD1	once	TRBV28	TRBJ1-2	TGTGCCAGCACGGTCGACAGGGATGGCTACACCTTC	CASTVDRDGYTF
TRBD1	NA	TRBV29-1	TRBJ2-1	TGCAGCGCCCTGGACAGGGGGCAGAGAGATGAGCAGTTCTTC	CSALDRGQRDEQFF
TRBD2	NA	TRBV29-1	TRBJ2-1	TGCAGCACCGTCCGACTAGCGGGCTACAATGAGCAGTTCTTC	CSTVRLAGYNEQFF
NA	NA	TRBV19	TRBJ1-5	TGTGCCAGTAGTACGCTTTTGGGGCGAGGTCAGCCCCAGCATTTT	CASSTLLGRGQPQHF
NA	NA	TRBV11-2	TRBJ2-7	TGTGCCAGCAGCTATTGGGACATCTCCTACGAGCAGTACTTC	CASSYWDISYEQYF
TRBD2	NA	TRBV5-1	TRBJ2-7	TGCGCCAGCAGCTCCCTAGCGGGAGGCTCCTACGAGCAGTACTTC	CASSSLAGGSYEQYF
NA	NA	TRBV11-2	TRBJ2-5	TGTGCCAGCAGCTCCCCGGCGGGAAACGGAGAGACCCAGTACTTC	CASSSPAGNGETQYF
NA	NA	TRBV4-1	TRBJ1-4	TGCGCCAGCAGCCCCAGGGTAACAGCAAATGAAAAACTGTTTTTT	CASSPRVTANEKLFF
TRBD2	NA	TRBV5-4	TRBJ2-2	TGTGCCAGCAGCCTTGGACTAGCGGGGATCGGGGAGCTGTTTTTT	CASSLGLAGIGELFF
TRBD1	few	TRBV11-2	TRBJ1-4	TGTGCCAGCAGCTTAGAGGCAGGGGGGCGGGATGAAAAACTGTTTTTT	CASSLEAGGRDEKLFF
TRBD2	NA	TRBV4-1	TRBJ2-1	TGCGCCAGCAGCCAACCGGGACTAGCGGGAGGGCCCGTCAGGGGTGAGCAGTTCTTC	CASSQPGLAGGPVRGEQFF